A selection of T cell receptor beta chains follows, all from one sample in a study of regulatory T cells in long-lasting Graves disease. Each CDR3 protein gets one entry after TCRdb re-called the multiplex PCR reads with MiXCR. The sample contains a few hundred thousand distinct CDR3 sequences, 20% to 25% of which appear only once. The sequencing here drew on peripheral blood mononuclear cells (PBMCs), taken at new diagnosis, from a patient treated with antithyroid drugs. These receptors all stem from a female donor with Graves disease. Both conserved end residues are part of each CDR3. Each record gives: J gene, V gene, clone size, D gene, CDR3 DNA, CDR3 protein. The D gene is left open where the match is weak. Expanded clones are given a class, and other clones once, few, many or no size at all.

TRBJ2-1 TRBV4-1 few NA TGCGCCAGCAGCCCCGGGACCTACAGGAGTGAGCAGTTCTTC CASSPGTYRSEQFF
TRBJ1-1 TRBV5-1 many NA TGCGCCAGCACCAAGGGGGTGGGTGAAGCTTTCTTT CASTKGVGEAFF
TRBJ2-5 TRBV6-1 many TRBD1 TGTGCCAGCACCAGATTTGGACAGGGGGGAGAGACCCAGTACTTC CASTRFGQGGETQYF
TRBJ2-1 TRBV11-2 few NA TGCGCCAGCAGCCAAGATCGAATGGCGGATGAGCAGTTCTTC CASSQDRMADEQFF
TRBJ1-5 TRBV20-1 few TRBD1 TGCAGTGCTAGAGGTCCTAGGGGGCGAGGTCAGCCCCAGCATTTT CSARGPRGRGQPQHF
TRBJ2-3 TRBV4-3 many TRBD2 TGCGCCAGCAGCCAACTCGCGGGGGGTGGAGATACGCAGTATTTT CASSQLAGGGDTQYF
TRBJ2-2 TRBV6-2/TRBV6-3 NA TRBD1 TGTGCCAGCAGTTCCGGGACAGAGAACACCGGGGAGCTGTTTTTT CASSSGTENTGELFF
TRBJ2-1 TRBV5-1 once NA TGCGCCAGCAGCTTGGGGAGACCCACAACCAATGAGCAGTTCTTC CASSLGRPTTNEQFF
TRBJ1-1 TRBV20-1 many NA TGCAGTGCAAGCCGGGGCAGGCAATTGGTTAAAACTGAAGCTTTCTTT CSASRGRQLVKTEAFF
TRBJ1-2 TRBV9 NA TRBD1 TGTGCCAGCAGCCCTCACGACGGGCAGGGGGCCGAAACCTATGGCTACACCTTC CASSPHDGQGAETYGYTF
TRBJ2-3 TRBV5-1 few NA TGCGCCAGCAGCTTGGCCGTCACAGCCACAGATACGCAGTATTTT CASSLAVTATDTQYF
TRBJ2-7 TRBV20-1 many TRBD1 TGCAGTGCTAGAGACCCCCAAGGGGGCGTGGACGAGCAGTACTTC CSARDPQGGVDEQYF
TRBJ2-3 TRBV5-8 many TRBD2 TGTGCCAGCAGCTTGGGCGCGGGGGGACTTGATACGCAGTATTTT CASSLGAGGLDTQYF
TRBJ1-5 TRBV12-3/TRBV12-4 many TRBD1 TGTGCCAGCAGGCGAAACAGGGGTTGGAATCAGCCCCAGCATTTT CASRRNRGWNQPQHF
TRBJ2-1 TRBV11-2 NA TRBD1 TGTGCCAGCAGCCGCGGGACAGGGAACAACAATGAGCAGTTCTTC CASSRGTGNNNEQFF
TRBJ1-3 TRBV29-1 many TRBD1 TGCAGCGTTGTTTGGACAGGGGCTGGAAACACCATATATTTT CSVVWTGAGNTIYF
TRBJ1-6 TRBV6-1 many NA TGTGCCAGCTCTGAAACCCGGGCGGGGAATTCACCCCTCCACTTT CASSETRAGNSPLHF
TRBJ2-3 TRBV24-1 many NA TGTGCCACCAGTGATTCCTCAGGCGGGTTTCGCACAGATACGCAGTATTTT CATSDSSGGFRTDTQYF
TRBJ2-1 TRBV20-1 many NA TGCAGTGCTAGGGTAGGGTTTAGCTCCTACAATGAGCAGTTCTTC CSARVGFSSYNEQFF
TRBJ2-3 TRBV7-9 NA NA TGTGCCAGCAGCAAAAGCGGCCTAGGAGATACGCAGTATTTT CASSKSGLGDTQYF
TRBJ1-1 TRBV6-1 few NA TGTGCCACTACCCCTACCACGGCCATGAACACTGAAGCTTTCTTT CATTPTTAMNTEAFF
TRBJ1-6 TRBV12-3/TRBV12-4 few NA TGTGCCAGCAGTTTAGATAGGGAGGATTCACCCCTCCACTTT CASSLDREDSPLHF
TRBJ2-2 TRBV5-1 NA TRBD2 TGCGCCAGCAGCTTGGCGGGCTTGGGGGCTAGCGGGAGATCATACACCGGGGAGCTGTTTTTT CASSLAGLGASGRSYTGELFF
TRBJ2-1 TRBV6-1 NA NA TGTGCCAGCAGTGCCCCCCGCGGGGGCTCACTCAATGAGCAGTTCTTC CASSAPRGGSLNEQFF
TRBJ1-5 TRBV2 many NA TGTGCCAGCAGTGTCTTGTTTGTTCGGAGGGATCAGCCCCAGCATTTT CASSVLFVRRDQPQHF
TRBJ1-1 TRBV7-2 many NA TGTGCCAGCAGCCGCGACAGGAACACTGAAGCTTTCTTT CASSRDRNTEAFF
TRBJ2-3 TRBV7-9 many TRBD2 TGTGCCAGCAGCCCTAGCGGGGGCACAGATACGCAGTATTTT CASSPSGGTDTQYF
TRBJ2-3 TRBV20-1 many NA TGCAGTGCTAGAGATCCCGGACTGTGGGATACGCAGTATTTT CSARDPGLWDTQYF
TRBJ2-2 TRBV20-1 many NA TGCAGTGCTCCGGACTACCAGAGGAACACCGGGGAGCTGTTTTTT CSAPDYQRNTGELFF
TRBJ2-1 TRBV6-2/TRBV6-3 many TRBD2 TGTGCCAGCAGTGGAGGGACTAGCGGGGTAGGTGAGCAGTTCTTC CASSGGTSGVGEQFF
TRBJ2-7 TRBV28 many NA TGTGCCAGCAGTCCTGGGGACGGGCCTTCGGACGAGCAGTACTTC CASSPGDGPSDEQYF
TRBJ1-2 TRBV6-1 few NA TGTGCCTCCAGGGGAGTCGGCTACACCTTC CASRGVGYTF
TRBJ2-1 TRBV10-3 NA TRBD1 TGTGCCATCAGTGAGCGACAGGGTTACAATGAGCAGTTCTTC CAISERQGYNEQFF
TRBJ2-4 TRBV9 few NA TGTGCCAGCAGCGTAGGGGGAAGGGGCCCTACAAACATTCAGTACTTC CASSVGGRGPTNIQYF
TRBJ2-5 TRBV9 many NA TGTGCCAGCAGCCAAGGGGGGCAAGAGACCCAGTACTTC CASSQGGQETQYF
TRBJ1-1 TRBV7-2 many NA TGTGCCAGCAGCTCAGGACCTGAAGCTTTCTTT CASSSGPEAFF
TRBJ2-5 TRBV14 many NA TGTGCCAGCAGCCAATTATCGCTAGAAGAGACCCAGTACTTC CASSQLSLEETQYF
TRBJ2-3 TRBV12-3/TRBV12-4 many NA TGTGCCAGCAGCCTAGCCTCCGGATCGACAGATACGCAGTATTTT CASSLASGSTDTQYF
TRBJ1-5 TRBV19 few NA TGTGCCAGTAGACGTCTTGGGAGCAATCAGCCCCAGCATTTT CASRRLGSNQPQHF
TRBJ2-7 TRBV20-1 many TRBD1 TGCAGTGCTAGGCTGACAGGGGAGTACGAGCAGTACTTC CSARLTGEYEQYF
TRBJ2-3 TRBV7-2 many NA TGTGCCAGCAGTTCAGTGGGCCCAGATACGCAGTATTTT CASSSVGPDTQYF
TRBJ2-2 TRBV20-1 many NA TGCAGTGCTAAGGGACACATGAACACCGGGGAGCTGTTTTTT CSAKGHMNTGELFF
TRBJ1-5 TRBV19 once NA TGTGCCAGTAGTCTCTCAGGGATCCATAGCGATCAGCCCCAGCATTTT CASSLSGIHSDQPQHF
TRBJ2-1 TRBV11-2 NA TRBD2 TGTGCCAGCAGCTTAGGAGCGGGGGGGCGGTACAATGAGCAGTTCTTC CASSLGAGGRYNEQFF
TRBJ2-5 TRBV19 few NA TGTGCCAGTAGAGCCTCCCGAGGGGAGACCCAGTACTTC CASRASRGETQYF
TRBJ2-5 TRBV7-3 NA NA TGTGCCAGCAGCTTAGATACGGGAGCAGGCGAGACCCAGTACTTC CASSLDTGAGETQYF